A selection of T cell receptor beta chains follows, all from one sample in a study of blood T cell repertoires in COVID-19. Data came from immunoSEQ multiplex PCR; TCRdb stores just in-frame clones and leaves some out. The sample has 250,000 to 350,000 clones, roughly 88% seen once. Material: peripheral blood. The receptor source for this set is a woman in her fifties or sixties with active or convalescent COVID-19. Both conserved end residues are part of each CDR3. D genes are given only for firm matches. The listing skips clone size in some rows; elsewhere it reads once, few, many or a size class.

j_call | clone_size | v_call | d_call | cdr3_nt | cdr3_aa
TRBJ2-7 | - | TRBV4-2 | TRBD2 | TGTGCCAGCAGCCCGACTAGCGGGAGCTCCTACGAGCAGTACTTC | CASSPTSGSSYEQYF
TRBJ1-2 | - | TRBV18 | - | TGTGCCAGCTCACCAACAGAAAACTATGGCTACACCTTC | CASSPTENYGYTF
TRBJ1-2 | once | TRBV2 | TRBD1 | TGTGCCAGCAGTGAACAAACAGGGGCCGGCTATGGCTACACCTTC | CASSEQTGAGYGYTF
TRBJ2-7 | - | TRBV7-9 | TRBD2 | TGTGCCAGCAGCTTTACCCTAGCGGGCTACGAGCAGTACTTC | CASSFTLAGYEQYF
TRBJ2-5 | - | TRBV4-2 | TRBD2 | TGTGCCAGCAGCCAAGAGACTAGCGGGAGTGGGGAGACCCAGTACTTC | CASSQETSGSGETQYF
TRBJ1-2 | - | TRBV2 | - | TGTGCCAGCAGTGAAGCGTCCAGGGTCATGGGCTACACCTTC | CASSEASRVMGYTF
TRBJ2-1 | few | TRBV28 | - | TGTGCCAGCAGTTTTTTAGGGACAACTTCCTACAATGAGCAGTTCTTC | CASSFLGTTSYNEQFF
TRBJ1-2 | - | TRBV27 | TRBD1 | TGTGCCAGCAGCCTAGACAGGGAACTTAACTATGGCTACACCTTC | CASSLDRELNYGYTF
TRBJ2-7 | once | TRBV3-1/TRBV3-2 | TRBD1 | TGTGCCAGCAGCCAAGTCACGGCGATTTCGGGACAGGGGAACCTCTACGAGCAGTACTTC | CASSQVTAISGQGNLYEQYF
TRBJ2-7 | - | TRBV5-1 | TRBD1 | TGCGCCAGCAGCTTGACAGGGGGGTACGAGCAGTACTTC | CASSLTGGYEQYF
TRBJ2-3 | - | TRBV5-1 | - | TGCGCCAGCAGCTTGGCCATCCATCCGGGTGTGGCAGATACGCAGTATTTT | CASSLAIHPGVADTQYF
TRBJ1-2 | - | TRBV28 | TRBD1 | TGTGCCAGCAGTCTATCACCGGGACAGGGCGGCTACACCTTC | CASSLSPGQGGYTF
TRBJ2-5 | - | TRBV5-1 | - | TGCGCCAGCAGCCTAGAGGGCCAAGAGACCCAGTACTTC | CASSLEGQETQYF
TRBJ1-1 | - | TRBV27 | - | TGTGCCAGCAGTTTAGGCGGAGGGAACACTGAAGCTTTCTTT | CASSLGGGNTEAFF
TRBJ2-2 | once | TRBV24-1 | - | TGTGCCACCAGTGAGACCCCCCAGGATGTATGGGACACCCGGACGGGCGGGGAGCTGTTTTTT | CATSETPQDVWDTRTGGELFF
TRBJ1-2 | - | TRBV7-2 | - | TGTGCCAGCAGCCCGGGGGATGGCTACACCTTC | CASSPGDGYTF
TRBJ2-3 | - | TRBV4-1 | TRBD2 | TGCGCCAGCAGCCGACAGACGGGACTAGCGGGGACAGATACGCAGTATTTT | CASSRQTGLAGTDTQYF
TRBJ2-5 | - | TRBV4-3 | - | TGCGCCAGCAGCCAAGGGACAGGGAGGGGGCAAGAGACCCAGTACTTC | CASSQGTGRGQETQYF
TRBJ2-3 | - | TRBV9 | - | TGTGCCAGCAGCGTACAGTACAGCCGCACAGATACGCAGTATTTT | CASSVQYSRTDTQYF
TRBJ2-7 | - | TRBV6-5 | - | TGTGCCAGCAGTCGAGACTCAACCTACGAGCAGTACTTC | CASSRDSTYEQYF
TRBJ2-2 | - | TRBV5-1 | - | TGCGCCAGCAGCTGGGGCACAGGCAAGACCGGGGAGCTGTTTTTT | CASSWGTGKTGELFF
TRBJ1-5 | - | TRBV10-3 | - | TGTGCCATCAGTGGGAGGGAGGACCAGCCCCAGCATTTT | CAISGREDQPQHF
TRBJ1-5 | - | TRBV18 | - | TGTGCCAGCTCACCATCGGACAGTAATCAGCCCCAGCATTTT | CASSPSDSNQPQHF
TRBJ2-7 | - | TRBV6-5 | TRBD1 | TGTGCCAGCAGTTACTCGACAGGGGGGGACTTGGAGCAGTACTTC | CASSYSTGGDLEQYF
TRBJ1-1 | - | TRBV29-1 | - | TGCAGCGTTGAGTGGTCAGGGAGGATGGCCGACACTGAAGCTTTCTTT | CSVEWSGRMADTEAFF